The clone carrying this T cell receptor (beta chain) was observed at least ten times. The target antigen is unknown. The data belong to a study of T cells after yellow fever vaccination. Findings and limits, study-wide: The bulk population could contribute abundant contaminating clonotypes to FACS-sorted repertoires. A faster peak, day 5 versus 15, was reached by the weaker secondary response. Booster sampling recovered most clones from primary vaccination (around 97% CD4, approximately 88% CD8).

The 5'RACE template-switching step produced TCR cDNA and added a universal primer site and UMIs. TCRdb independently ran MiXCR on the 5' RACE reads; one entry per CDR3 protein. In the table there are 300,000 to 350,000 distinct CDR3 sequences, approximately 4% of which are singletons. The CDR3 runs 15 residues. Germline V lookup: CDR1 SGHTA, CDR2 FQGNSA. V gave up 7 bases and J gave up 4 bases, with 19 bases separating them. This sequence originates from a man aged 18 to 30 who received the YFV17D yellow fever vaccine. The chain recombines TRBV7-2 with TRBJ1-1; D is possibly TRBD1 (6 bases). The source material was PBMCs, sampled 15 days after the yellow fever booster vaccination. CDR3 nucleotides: TGTGCCAGCATGAAAAGGGGGGGAGTAGGCACTGAAGCTTTCTTT. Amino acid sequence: CASMKRGGVGTEAFF.